The 26 T cell receptor beta chains in this list originate from one sample, sequenced in a study of CD8+ T cells in alopecia areata. Separation of pooled cutaneous lymph node cells was by sorting with CD4, CD8alpha, NKG2D, NKG2ACE and other markers. Following RNA extraction, reverse transcription yielded cDNA that acted as the sequencing template. Method: immunoSEQ multiplex PCR; TCRdb's copy keeps in-frame clones and lacks some. This sample has about 270,000 clones, each found more than once. Source material: CD4+ T cells sorted from a lymph node. The receptors were gathered from a C3H/HeJ mouse with alopecia areata. MHC haplotype of the mouse line: H2-k.

In the case of this clone: Gene names follow the mouse nomenclature. The read is 4 residues too short to cover the CDR3 end, so that end is filled in from the germline J gene. The V gene is TRBV2, the J gene TRBJ2-5; D remains unclear. The ends were cut back, 0 bases at V and 0 bases at J, with 4 bases in the middle. The CDR3 runs 14 residues. The V gene's germline CDR1 is LGHNA and CDR2 YSYQKL. The sequenced CDR3 bases are TGTGCCAGCAGCCAAGACAGTAACCAAGAC. As protein: CASSQDSNQD. The whole CDR3 is CASSQDSNQDTQYF.

The table lists this clone with a few counts. Each gene name is a mouse one. Read coverage stops 4 residues before the CDR3 terminus; the germline J gene supplies the remainder. The V and J genes are TRBV5 and TRBJ2-2, with D hard to call. CDR1 and CDR2 (germline): LGHNA, YNLKQL (reference sequence). V lost 0 bases, J lost 0 bases, and 8 bases lay in between. This CDR3 spans 16 amino acids. CDR3 DNA, as far as it was read: TGTGCCAGCAGCCAAGATCGCAGAACAAACACCGGG. It encodes CASSQDRRTNTG. The whole CDR3 sequence is CASSQDRRTNTGQLYF.

In its sample, this clone was seen a few times. Genes and germline are mouse. Coverage ceases 4 residues before the CDR3 finishes, and the germline J gene fills in the end. The chain uses TRBV13-3 and TRBJ1-2, with D perhaps matching TRBD1 (6 bases). Germline V lookup: CDR1 NNHDY, CDR2 SYVADS. CDR3 length: 13 amino acids. CDR3 DNA, as far as it was read: TGTGCCAGCAGTGGGGCAGGGGAGTCC. Translating gives CASSGAGES. The CDR3 in full is CASSGAGESDYTF.

Turning to this clone: This clone may be a read error of a much larger clone one base away. Mouse names are used for the genes. The read ends 4 residues shy of where the CDR3 ends; the end is completed using the germline J gene. The rearrangement uses TRBV13-1 and TRBJ2-2; 7 bases fit TRBD1. Per the germline V gene, CDR1 is NSHNY and CDR2 is SYGAGN. V lost 7 bases to trimming and J lost 1 base; unmatched junction nucleotides: 1. The length of the CDR3 is 13 residues. The CDR3 reads CASWDRNTGQLYF. The covered CDR3 bases are TGTGCCAGCTGGGACAGAAACACCGGG.

Comment on this clone: Gene names are the mouse ones. Read coverage stops 3 residues before the CDR3 terminus; the germline J gene supplies the remainder. Other nucleotide sequences in the sample specify the same CDR3. This chain connects TRBV5 to TRBJ1-6; 8 nucleotides align to TRBD1. TRBJ1-6 qualifies as an ORF whose function is uncertain. This CDR3 is 15 amino acids long. V trimming: 4 bases; J trimming: 6 bases; junction bases outside the gene matches: 5. Looked up from germline, CDR1 is LGHNA and CDR2 is YNLKQL (reference sequence). CDR3 region: CASSPRDRGNSPLYF. CDR3 bases read: TGTGCCAGCAGCCCGCGAGACAGGGGTAATTCGCCC.

Only a few counts were recorded for this clone. Gene and germline names: mouse. The read ends 4 residues before the CDR3 terminus; that terminus is restored from the germline J gene. The chain uses TRBV1 and TRBJ2-7; 9 bases align to TRBD1. The germline CDR1 and CDR2 sequences are NSQYPW and LRSPGD (reference sequence). This CDR3 has 14 amino acids. The CDR3: CTCSAKTGGDEQYF. The CDR3 bases that were read are TGCACCTGCAGTGCAAAAACAGGGGGCGAT.

This clone was picked up a small number of times. Gene and germline names: mouse. The read stops 4 residues short of the end of the CDR3; the missing end is completed from the germline J gene. The rearrangement links TRBV13-3 to TRBJ2-7, with 7 bases fitting TRBD1. The CDR3 has 14 residues. CDR1 and CDR2 from the germline V gene are NNHDY and SYVADS. With 2 bases clipped from V and 1 base from J, the junction kept 3 bases outside the gene matches. CDR3 sequence: CASSEGDRSYEQYF. The sequenced CDR3 bases are TGTGCCAGCAGTGAGGGGGACAGATCCTAT.

This clone was seen more than once but under ten times. Germline and genes: mouse. Other nucleotide sequences from this sample produce the same CDR3. CDR3 DNA, as far as it was read: TGTGCCAGCAGTGGGACTGGGGGGGCTCAAAAC. It encodes CASSGTGGAQN. From start to end, the CDR3 is CASSGTGGAQNTLYF. The chain joins TRBV13-1 to TRBJ2-4; 13 nucleotides agree with TRBD2. The read ends 4 residues early relative to the CDR3; the germline J gene fills the gap. The CDR3 runs to 15 residues. V lost 3 bases and J lost 2; bases outside the gene matches: 0. CDR1 is NSHNY, CDR2 SYGAGN, per germline.

This clone showed up just a few times. Genes here carry mouse names. The read falls 4 residues short of the CDR3 end, and the missing part is taken from the germline J gene. V and J are TRBV19 and TRBJ2-3, with a tentative D call TRBD1 (7 bases). The V and J ends lost 3 bases and 0 bases respectively, with 14 bases between them. The CDR3 totals 16 residues. Germline CDR1 and CDR2: FNHDT and SITEND (reference sequence). The CDR3 DNA, read in part, is TGTGCCAGCAGTACCCCAGGGGGGTCTAGTGCAGAA. This sequence encodes CASSTPGGSSAE. The entire CDR3 is CASSTPGGSSAETLYF.

This clone has a handful of counts. Germline and genes: mouse. The CDR3 is cut off 4 residues early in the read; its end comes from the germline J gene. This sample includes further DNA sequences coding for the same CDR3. The V call is TRBV12-1, the J call TRBJ1-2; D gene unclear. V shed 2 bases and J shed 0 bases, with 3 bases lying between them. Germline V gives CDR1 SGHSN, CDR2 HYEKVE. The CDR3 has 12 residues. Incomplete CDR3 DNA: TGTGCCAGCTCTCCTGCAAACTCC. Amino acid sequence: CASSPANS. The entire CDR3 protein reads CASSPANSDYTF.

This clone was seen a handful of times. Gene and germline names: mouse. The CDR3 is cut off 3 residues early in the read; its end comes from the germline J gene. Distinct nucleotide sequences in the sample also encode this CDR3. The chain carries TRBV19 and TRBJ1-6; D is possibly TRBD1 (6 bases). TRBJ1-6 is placed among ORFs of uncertain function. With 5 bases removed from V and 7 bases from J, the gap between germline ends came to 10 bases. Germline-derived CDR1 and CDR2 are FNHDT and SITEND (reference sequence). This CDR3 has 13 residues. Incomplete CDR3 DNA: TGTGCCAGCAGCACCAGGGGAAATTCGCCC. This gives the protein CASSTRGNSP. The whole CDR3 protein reads CASSTRGNSPLYF.

This clone was seen a handful of times. Genes here carry mouse names. The read stops 4 residues short of the end of the CDR3; the missing end is completed from the germline J gene. This rearrangement joins TRBV5 to TRBJ1-1; a possible D gene is TRBD1 (6 bases). Germline V CDR1 and CDR2: LGHNA, YNLKQL (reference sequence). The CDR3 has 15 amino acids. Deletions cut 0 bases from V and 1 base from J, with 9 bases between. CDR3 DNA (partial): TGTGCCAGCAGCCAAGATTGGACAGAAAACACA. This sequence encodes CASSQDWTENT. The CDR3 in full is CASSQDWTENTEVFF.

Details on this clone: Gene names and germline refer to mouse. The read halts 4 residues ahead of the CDR3 end, with the missing end drawn from the germline J gene. In the same sample, other DNA sequences code for this CDR3. The rearrangement links TRBV13-1 to TRBJ2-1; 8 nucleotides agree with TRBD2. The J segment lost 3 bases and the V segment lost 3 bases, leaving 5 bases of the junction unmatched. CDR1 and CDR2 from the germline V gene are NSHNY and SYGAGN. The CDR3 covers 15 residues. The CDR3 bases that were read are TGTGCCAGCAGTGCCTCACTGGGGGTCTATGCT. It translates to CASSASLGVYA. The whole CDR3 sequence is CASSASLGVYAEQFF.

This clone was seen ten or more times. Mouse germline and gene names are used. Read coverage stops 4 residues before the CDR3 terminus; the germline J gene supplies the remainder. Other DNA sequences in the same sample also yield this CDR3. V gene TRBV12-1 combines with J gene TRBJ2-3, with TRBD2 matching over 7 bases. In germline, CDR1 is SGHSN, CDR2 HYEKVE. The CDR3 runs to 15 residues. J gave up 0 bases and V 0 bases, and 2 bases lay outside the gene matches. This CDR3 is CASSLSGGSAETLYF. The CDR3 DNA, read in part, is TGTGCCAGCTCTCTCTCTGGGGGTAGTGCAGAA. Full variable domain (remainder filled in from reference TRBV12-1 and TRBJ2-3): DSGVVQSPRHIIKEKGGRSVLTCIPISGHSNVVWYQQTLGKELKFLIQHYEKVERDKGFLPSRFSVQQFDDYHSEMNMSALELEDSAMYFCASSLSGGSAETLYFGSGTRLTVL.

As for this clone: Gene names follow the mouse nomenclature. The CDR3 extends 4 residues past the end of the read, so its final part is completed from the germline J gene. The rearrangement uses TRBV19 and TRBJ2-7; TRBD1 aligns across 9 bases. Trimming took 3 bases from V and 0 from J; bases not matched to a gene: 10. The CDR3 is made up of 17 amino acids. Germline CDR1 FNHDT, CDR2 SITEND (reference sequence). The covered CDR3 bases are TGTGCCAGCAGTAGTGGGACAGGGCCGGCCCGCTCCTAT. Its translation: CASSSGTGPARSY. The CDR3 reads in full as CASSSGTGPARSYEQYF.

The sample holds a few counts of this clone. Gene names follow the mouse nomenclature. The missing CDR3 end, 4 residues past where the read stops, is filled in from the germline J gene. The J gene is TRBJ1-1, the V gene TRBV1; 10 nucleotides align to TRBD1. From germline, CDR1 is NSQYPW and CDR2 LRSPGD (reference sequence). CDR3 length equals 13 residues. The DNA read from the CDR3 is TGCACCTGCAGTGCGGGACAGGGGAAA. It translates to CTCSAGQGK. In full, the CDR3 reads CTCSAGQGKEVFF.

Only a few counts were recorded for this clone. The gene names here belong to mouse. The read ends 4 residues early relative to the CDR3; the germline J gene fills the gap. The J gene is TRBJ2-1, the V gene TRBV1, with TRBD2 matching over 8 bases. J was trimmed by 3 bases and V by 3 bases; bases with no gene match: 4. The CDR3 consists of 15 residues. Germline V lookup: CDR1 NSQYPW, CDR2 LRSPGD (reference sequence). CDR3 DNA, as far as it was read: TGCACCTGCAGTGCCCCCTGGGGGGTCTATGCT. This translates into CTCSAPWGVYA. The entire CDR3 sequence reads CTCSAPWGVYAEQFF.

This clone turned up a few times. Gene names are mouse gene names. The sequence runs out 4 residues before the end of the CDR3; the remainder is reconstructed from the germline J gene. This chain uses TRBV1 with TRBJ1-2, with a tentative D call TRBD1 (5 bases). V lost 0 bases to trimming and J lost 0 bases, with 11 bases between them. There are 16 residues in the CDR3. The germline gives CDR1 NSQYPW, CDR2 LRSPGD (reference sequence). The CDR3 reads CTCSADSQGANSDYTF. CDR3 bases read: TGCACCTGCAGTGCAGATAGTCAGGGTGCAAACTCC.

Only a few counts were recorded for this clone. The gene names given are mouse names. The CDR3 end falls 4 residues outside the read, so it is completed with the germline J gene. This sample also contains other DNA sequences that code for the same CDR3. This chain joins TRBV5 and TRBJ2-3; 9 bases match TRBD2. Germline V CDR1 and CDR2: LGHNA, YNLKQL (reference sequence). Unmatched junction bases numbered 3, after V lost 4 bases and J lost 1 base. The CDR3 spans 15 residues. The CDR3 here is CASSPPGGGAETLYF. The part of the CDR3 DNA that was read is TGTGCCAGCAGCCCCCCTGGGGGGGGTGCAGAA.

Turning to this clone: Mouse gene names and germline throughout. Here the CDR3 reads CASSIDWGAVSAETLYF. CDR3 DNA (partial): TGTGCCAGCAGTATAGACTGGGGGGCCGTTAGTGCAGAA. The chain is built from TRBV19 and TRBJ2-3, with 9 positions matching TRBD2. The read ends 4 residues shy of where the CDR3 ends; the end is completed using the germline J gene. The CDR3 is 17 amino acids. J was trimmed by 0 bases and V by 0 bases; bases with no gene match: 5. From germline, CDR1 is FNHDT and CDR2 SITEND (reference sequence).

To note about this clone: The genes and germline here are from mouse. The read ends 4 residues shy of where the CDR3 ends; the end is completed using the germline J gene. The rearrangement joins TRBV13-2 to TRBJ2-7, with 10 bases aligning to TRBD2. The V and J ends lost 5 bases and 2 bases, in that order; junction bases with no gene match: 4. The CDR3 has 14 residues. CDR1 NNHNN and CDR2 SYGAGS come from the germline V gene (reference sequence). CDR3 residues: CASGDWGIPYEQYF. The sequenced CDR3 bases are TGTGCCAGCGGGGACTGGGGGATTCCCTAT.

This clone came up a few times. Gene names are the mouse ones. The read comes to an end 4 residues before the CDR3 does, leaving the germline J gene to fill in the end. Different DNA sequences within this sample yield the same CDR3. The chain carries TRBV13-3 and TRBJ2-3; 9 bases are a match to TRBD1. The CDR3 runs 14 residues. Germline lookup yields CDR1 NNHDY and CDR2 SYVADS. The CDR3 here is CASRDRVSAETLYF. The DNA read from the CDR3 is TGTGCAAGCCGGGACAGGGTTAGTGCAGAA.

Worth noting for this clone: Given a much more abundant clone one base away, this may be a read error. The gene names given are mouse names. The read halts 4 residues ahead of the CDR3 end, with the missing end drawn from the germline J gene. The identical CDR3 is also encoded by other nucleotide sequences in the sample. The chain couples TRBV13-1 to TRBJ1-2; tentative D call: TRBD1 (6 bases). Trimming took off 4 bases at V and 0 bases at J, with 10 bases between the two ends. Per the germline V gene, CDR1 is NSHNY and CDR2 is SYGAGN. This CDR3 spans 14 amino acids. Incomplete CDR3 DNA: TGTGCCAGCAGTCCACAGGGCGCAAACTCC. It codes for CASSPQGANS. The CDR3 in full is CASSPQGANSDYTF.

A remark on this clone: The listed genes are named as in mouse. Read data end 4 residues before the CDR3 end; the end is taken from the germline J gene. The chain combines TRBV5 with TRBJ2-7, with TRBD2 identical over 11 bases. The V gene's germline CDR1 is LGHNA and CDR2 YNLKQL (reference sequence). The trim removed 4 bases at V and 3 bases at J, leaving 2 bases unmatched. The CDR3 runs to 14 residues. The CDR3 is CASSLGLGDYEQYF. The sequenced CDR3 bases are TGTGCCAGCAGCCTGGGACTGGGGGACTAT.

A few counts support this clone. The listed genes are named as in mouse. The read terminates 4 residues ahead of where the CDR3 ends, so the germline J gene completes it. The chain recombines TRBV13-1 with TRBJ2-5; D is uncertain. Germline assignment: CDR1 NSHNY and CDR2 SYGAGN. The CDR3 totals 12 residues. Incomplete CDR3 DNA: TGTGCCAGCAGTGAAATGGGAGAC. Amino acids: CASSEMGD. The whole CDR3 reads CASSEMGDTQYF.

This clone came up many times. The gene names here belong to mouse. The CDR3 extends 4 residues past the end of the read, so its final part is completed from the germline J gene. Within the sample, other DNA sequences also encode this same CDR3. This chain joins TRBV1 and TRBJ2-7; D is unclear. CDR3 length: 13 amino acids. From germline, CDR1 is NSQYPW and CDR2 LRSPGD (reference sequence). Trimming took off 1 base at V and 0 bases at J, with 4 bases between the two ends. The CDR3 bases that were read are TGCACCTGCAGTGCAGGGGTCTCCTAT. Amino acids: CTCSAGVSY. From start to end, the CDR3 is CTCSAGVSYEQYF.